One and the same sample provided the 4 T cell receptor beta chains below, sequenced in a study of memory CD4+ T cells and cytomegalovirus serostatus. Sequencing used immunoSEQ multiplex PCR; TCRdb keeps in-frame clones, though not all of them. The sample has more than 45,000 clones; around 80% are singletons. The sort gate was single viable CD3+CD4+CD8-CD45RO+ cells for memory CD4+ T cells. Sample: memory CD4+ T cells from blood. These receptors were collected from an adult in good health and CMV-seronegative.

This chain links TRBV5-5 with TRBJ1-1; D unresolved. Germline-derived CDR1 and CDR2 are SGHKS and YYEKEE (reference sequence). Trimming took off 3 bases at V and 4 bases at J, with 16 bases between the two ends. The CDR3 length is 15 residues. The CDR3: CASSSGVLVGTEAFF. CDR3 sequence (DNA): TGTGCCAGCAGCTCTGGTGTCCTGGTCGGCACTGAAGCTTTCTTT.

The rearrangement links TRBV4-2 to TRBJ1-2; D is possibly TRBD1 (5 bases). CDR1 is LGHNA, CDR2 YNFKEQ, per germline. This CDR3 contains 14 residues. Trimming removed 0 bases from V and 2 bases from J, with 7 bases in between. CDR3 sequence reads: CASSQDRDNYGYTF. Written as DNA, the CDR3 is TGTGCCAGCAGCCAAGACCGGGACAACTATGGCTACACCTTC.

The CDR3 here is CASSSSGRGEAYEQYF. In DNA, the CDR3 is TGTGCCAGTAGTAGCTCGGGACGCGGGGAAGCCTACGAGCAGTACTTC. This chain joins TRBV19 and TRBJ2-7, with D possibly TRBD2 on 6 matching bases. This CDR3 region has 16 residues. The germline V gene has CDR1 LNHDA and CDR2 SQIVND (reference sequence). V was pared by 4 bases and J by 2 bases, with 18 bases between.

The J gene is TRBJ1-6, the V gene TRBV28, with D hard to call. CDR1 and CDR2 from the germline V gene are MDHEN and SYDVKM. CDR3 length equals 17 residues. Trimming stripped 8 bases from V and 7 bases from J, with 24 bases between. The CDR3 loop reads CASVDPARGGYNSPLHF. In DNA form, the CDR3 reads TGTGCCAGCGTAGACCCCGCCCGGGGTGGCTACAATTCACCCCTCCACTTT.